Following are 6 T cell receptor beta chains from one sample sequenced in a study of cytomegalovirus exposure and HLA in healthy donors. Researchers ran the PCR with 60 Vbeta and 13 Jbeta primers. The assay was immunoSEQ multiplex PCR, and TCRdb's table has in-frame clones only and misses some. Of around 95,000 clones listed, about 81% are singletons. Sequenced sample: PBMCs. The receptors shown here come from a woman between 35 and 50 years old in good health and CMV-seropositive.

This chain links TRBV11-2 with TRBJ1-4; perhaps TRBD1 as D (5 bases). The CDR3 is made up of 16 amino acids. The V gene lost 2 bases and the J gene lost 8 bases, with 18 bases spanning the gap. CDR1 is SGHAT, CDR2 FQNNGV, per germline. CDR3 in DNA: TGTGCCAGCAGCTTAATGAAGGGGCCTAATAAAGAAAAACTGTTTTTT. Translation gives CASSLMKGPNKEKLFF.

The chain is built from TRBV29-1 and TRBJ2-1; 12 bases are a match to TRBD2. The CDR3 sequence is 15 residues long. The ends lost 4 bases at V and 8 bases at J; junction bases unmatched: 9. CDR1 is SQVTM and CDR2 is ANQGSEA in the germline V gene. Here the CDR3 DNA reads TGCAGCGTTGCATTAGGACTAGCGGGAATCGATGAGCAGTTCTTC. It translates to CSVALGLAGIDEQFF.

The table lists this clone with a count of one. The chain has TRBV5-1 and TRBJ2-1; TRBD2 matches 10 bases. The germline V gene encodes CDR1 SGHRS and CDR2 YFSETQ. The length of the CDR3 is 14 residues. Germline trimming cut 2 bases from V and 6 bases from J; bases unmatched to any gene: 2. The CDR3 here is CASSLAGGSNEQFF. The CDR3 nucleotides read TGCGCCAGCAGCTTAGCGGGAGGGAGCAATGAGCAGTTCTTC.

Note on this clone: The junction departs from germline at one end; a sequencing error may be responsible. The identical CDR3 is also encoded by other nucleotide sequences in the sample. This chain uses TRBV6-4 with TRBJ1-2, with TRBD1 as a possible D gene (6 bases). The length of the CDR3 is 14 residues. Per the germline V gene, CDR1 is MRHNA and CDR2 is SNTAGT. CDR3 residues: CASSDGRAGDGYTF. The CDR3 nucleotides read TGTGCCAGCAGTGACGGGAGGGCAGGGGATGGTTACACCTTC.

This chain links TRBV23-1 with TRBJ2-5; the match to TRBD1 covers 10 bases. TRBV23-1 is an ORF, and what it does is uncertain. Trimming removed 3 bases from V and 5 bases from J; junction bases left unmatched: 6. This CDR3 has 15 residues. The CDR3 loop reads CASSHPGQGRETQYF. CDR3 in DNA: TGCGCCAGCAGTCACCCGGGACAGGGGAGGGAGACCCAGTACTTC.

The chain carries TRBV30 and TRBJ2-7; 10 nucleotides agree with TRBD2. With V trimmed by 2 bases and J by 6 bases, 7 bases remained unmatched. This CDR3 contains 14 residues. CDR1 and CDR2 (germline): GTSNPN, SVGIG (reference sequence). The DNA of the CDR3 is TGTGCCTGGAGTCCCAGCGGGAGGGCCCGCGAGCAGTACTTC. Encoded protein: CAWSPSGRAREQYF.